The 28 T cell receptor beta chains below all came from one sample that was sequenced in a study of T-cell reconstitution after alpha-beta-depleted transplantation in children. Library preparation (for TCRbeta) was performed with unique molecular identifiers. TCRdb reprocessed the PCR reads with MiXCR, giving one entry per CDR3 protein. The sample carries roughly 400,000 distinct CDR3 sequences, around 21% recorded once. Sequencing used PBMCs from the stem cell graft donor, obtained from the stem cell graft. Receptors were obtained from a human donor who donated a stem cell graft to a child with acute myeloid leukemia.

The chain carries TRBV28 and TRBJ2-7, with 7 bases that match TRBD1. This CDR3 region has 15 residues. Germline-derived CDR1 and CDR2 are MDHEN and SYDVKM. V was pared by 4 bases and J by 4 bases, with 10 bases of the junction left unmatched. This CDR3 reads CASSSPTGVVYEQYF. The CDR3 DNA reads TGTGCCAGCAGTTCACCAACAGGGGTTGTTTACGAGCAGTACTTC.

The V and J genes are TRBV2 and TRBJ2-2; D remains ambiguous. The CDR3 length is 15 residues. The V end was cut by 4 bases, the J end by 1 base, with 10 bases between. Germline V lookup: CDR1 SNHLY, CDR2 FYNNEI. CDR3 sequence: CASSVHHGNTGELFF. CDR3 nucleotides: TGTGCCAGCAGTGTACACCACGGGAACACCGGGGAGCTGTTTTTT.

The genes are TRBV15 and TRBJ2-7; possible D gene TRBD1, 6 bases. The germline V gene encodes CDR1 LNHNV and CDR2 YYDKDF (reference sequence). Trimming left V 3 bases short and J 5 bases short, with 14 bases between. This CDR3 region has 14 residues. The CDR3 DNA follows: TGTGCCACCAGCAGCCCTACAGGGAGCAACGAGCAGTACTTC. This codes for CATSSPTGSNEQYF. Drawing the rest from reference TRBV15 and TRBJ2-7, the complete variable domain is DAMVIQNPRYQVTQFGKPVTLSCSQTLNHNVMYWYQQKSSQAPKLLFHYYDKDFNNEADTPDNFQSRRPNTSFCFLDIRSPGLGDTAMYLCATSSPTGSNEQYFGPGTRLTVT.

The V and J genes are TRBV6-2 or TRBV6-3 and TRBJ2-7; tentative D call: TRBD1 (5 bases). This CDR3 spans 12 amino acids. V lost 9 bases and J 2 bases, leaving 11 bases between the germline ends. Germline-derived CDR1 and CDR2 are MNHEY and SVGEGT. CDR3 sequence: CASTWTPYEQYF. The CDR3 DNA sequence: TGTGCCAGTACCTGGACACCCTACGAGCAGTACTTC.

This clonotype was seen a handful of times. The J gene is TRBJ2-2, the V gene TRBV9, with a possible D match to TRBD1 (5 bases). Trimming stripped 3 bases from V and 7 bases from J, with 10 bases between. The germline V gene has CDR1 SGDLS and CDR2 YYNGEE. The CDR3 spans 13 residues. The CDR3 DNA is TGTGCCAGCAGCGCCCAGGGCCACGGGGAGCTGTTTTTT. Translated: CASSAQGHGELFF.

The V gene is TRBV15, the J gene TRBJ2-1; 9 bases map to TRBD1. Germline V gene sequence: CDR1 LNHNV, CDR2 YYDKDF (reference sequence). V was pared by 3 bases and J by 6 bases, with 6 bases of the junction left unmatched. The CDR3 has 15 amino acids. The CDR3 protein is CATSRDRGFINEQFF. The CDR3 DNA sequence: TGTGCCACCAGCAGGGACAGGGGATTTATCAATGAGCAGTTCTTC.

This chain links TRBV7-2 with TRBJ2-7; perhaps TRBD2 as D (6 bases). V was pared by 0 bases and J by 3 bases, with 12 bases between. This CDR3 spans 15 amino acids. The germline V gene has CDR1 SGHTA and CDR2 FQGNSA. Written as DNA, the CDR3 is TGTGCCAGCAGCTTAGCGGGCCTCGGGAGCTACGAGCAGTACTTC. This gives the protein CASSLAGLGSYEQYF.

This clonotype has just a few counts. The rearrangement links TRBV27 to TRBJ2-1, with D unresolved. The V gene's germline CDR1 is MNHEY and CDR2 SMNVEV (reference sequence). Trimming stripped 3 bases from V and 5 bases from J, with 8 bases between. The CDR3 runs 13 residues. The CDR3 coding sequence is TGTGCCAGCAGTTTCCTGGGGAACAATGAGCAGTTCTTC. It is translated as CASSFLGNNEQFF.

This clonotype was counted a few times. V and J are TRBV24-1 and TRBJ2-7; D is ambiguous. The CDR3 has 14 residues. V was trimmed by 4 bases and J by 2 bases, leaving 11 bases between them. Per germline, CDR1 KGHDR and CDR2 SFDVKD. The CDR3 here is CATSDRFHPYEQYF. CDR3 sequence (DNA): TGTGCCACCAGTGACCGATTTCACCCCTACGAGCAGTACTTC.

This clonotype was counted a few times. V gene TRBV4-1 combines with J gene TRBJ2-1; tentatively, D is TRBD2 (6 bases). The V gene's germline CDR1 is MGHRA and CDR2 YSYEKL. V was clipped by 3 bases and J by 8 bases, with 26 bases between them. This CDR3 is built from 18 residues. Here the CDR3 reads CASSHSKLGPAGFDEQFF. In DNA, the CDR3 is TGCGCCAGCAGCCACTCGAAGCTGGGACCCGCGGGATTCGATGAGCAGTTCTTC.

The rearrangement uses TRBV7-3 and TRBJ2-3; 9 bases fit TRBD2. Per germline, CDR1 SGHTA and CDR2 FQGTGA. This CDR3 comprises 16 residues. V lost 5 bases, J lost 4 bases, and 10 bases stayed unmatched. The CDR3: CASSTGAGGRSDTQYF. For the CDR3, the DNA is TGTGCCAGCAGCACGGGAGCGGGAGGTCGCTCAGATACGCAGTATTTT.

The chain couples TRBV20-1 to TRBJ2-3; D is unresolved. V lost 8 bases and J lost 4, with 13 bases in between. CDR3 length equals 12 residues. The germline gives CDR1 DFQATT, CDR2 SNEGSKA (reference sequence). The DNA for the CDR3 is TGCAGTCCCCTGGGCTTTGCAGATACGCAGTATTTT. Translating gives CSPLGFADTQYF.

This clonotype was recorded a few times. The chain employs TRBV29-1 and TRBJ2-7; D unresolved. The CDR3 is 13 residues long. Trimming left V 2 bases short and J 2 bases short, with 10 bases between. Germline CDR1 reads SQVTM; CDR2 reads ANQGSEA. CDR3 sequence: CSVERPPTYEQYF. The CDR3 nucleotides read TGCAGCGTTGAAAGACCTCCGACCTACGAGCAGTACTTC.

The V and J genes are TRBV3-1 and TRBJ2-1; the match to TRBD1 covers 7 bases. Germline CDR1 reads LGHDT; CDR2 reads YNNKEL (reference sequence). V trimming: 6 bases; J trimming: 7 bases; junction bases outside the gene matches: 21. This CDR3 has 18 amino acids. CDR3 sequence: CASSQPTGVPTHENEQFF. As DNA, the CDR3 is TGTGCCAGCAGTCAACCTACAGGGGTTCCCACACACGAGAATGAGCAGTTCTTC.

This clonotype was seen a few times. V gene TRBV20-1 combines with J gene TRBJ2-1; TRBD1 matches at 10 bases. This CDR3 is 13 amino acids long. V gave up 5 bases and J gave up 8 bases; unmatched junction bases: 6. Germline CDR1 is DFQATT and CDR2 is SNEGSKA (reference sequence). The CDR3, as DNA: TGCAGTGCTTCGGGACAGGGGATTTATGAGCAGTTCTTC. It yields the protein CSASGQGIYEQFF.

This clonotype was found many times. V gene TRBV12-3 or TRBV12-4 combines with J gene TRBJ1-1; a possible D gene is TRBD1 (6 bases). The CDR3 has 15 amino acids. V lost 5 bases, J lost 4 bases, and 17 bases lay in between. This CDR3 is CASSPRTDLGTEAFF. The CDR3 bases are TGTGCCAGCAGTCCCCGGACAGATCTTGGCACTGAAGCTTTCTTT.

This CDR3 is CSARDLSGRVDEQFF. The DNA for the CDR3 is TGCAGTGCTAGAGATCTCAGCGGGAGGGTTGATGAGCAGTTCTTC. The rearrangement joins TRBV20-1 to TRBJ2-1; 10 positions match TRBD2. The V gene's germline CDR1 is DFQATT and CDR2 SNEGSKA (reference sequence). The CDR3 has 15 amino acids. The junction had 7 bases not matched to a gene; V was cut back by 0 bases and J by 8 bases.

This clonotype was counted ten times or more. The genes are TRBV7-8 and TRBJ2-1; D may be TRBD2 (5 bases). Trimming stripped 3 bases from V and 6 bases from J, with 12 bases between. CDR3 length: 14 amino acids. Germline values: CDR1 SGHVS, CDR2 FQNEAQ. In DNA, the CDR3 is TGTGCCAGCAGCTTCCACACTAGTGCCAATGAGCAGTTCTTC. This gives the protein CASSFHTSANEQFF.

The V call is TRBV12-3 or TRBV12-4, the J call TRBJ2-1; perhaps TRBD2 as D (5 bases). The CDR3 length is 14 residues. The V end lost 4 bases, the J end lost 1 base, and 8 bases lay between the germline ends. CDR3 DNA: TGTGCCAGCAGTTGGGAGTATTCCTACAATGAGCAGTTCTTC. It codes for CASSWEYSYNEQFF.

This clonotype was picked up a small number of times. The CDR3 sequence: CASRVSGRDTQYF. CDR3 DNA: TGTGCCAGCAGGGTGTCAGGGAGAGATACGCAGTATTTT. The chain employs TRBV6-5 and TRBJ2-3; D may match TRBD1 or TRBD2 (5 bases each). Germline loops: CDR1 MNHEY, CDR2 SVGAGI. The CDR3 loop spans 13 amino acids. Trimming left V 6 bases short and J 5 bases short, with 12 bases between.

A few counts support this clonotype. The rearrangement links TRBV29-1 to TRBJ1-5; TRBD1 matches 11 bases. V lost 7 bases and J lost 6; bases outside the gene matches: 5. This CDR3 has 13 amino acids. Germline lookup yields CDR1 SQVTM and CDR2 ANQGSEA. This CDR3 reads CSAGTGGFQPQHF. The CDR3 DNA reads TGCAGCGCCGGGACAGGGGGTTTTCAGCCCCAGCATTTT.

There are many counts of this clonotype. The J gene is TRBJ2-7, the V gene TRBV29-1, with 8 bases that match TRBD2. The CDR3 totals 14 residues. Germline values: CDR1 SQVTM, CDR2 ANQGSEA. With 4 bases clipped from V and 2 bases from J, the junction kept 7 bases outside the gene matches. CDR3 nucleotides: TGCAGCGTTGCTATTAGCGGGGCTACCTACGAGCAGTACTTC. Residues: CSVAISGATYEQYF.

J is TRBJ2-3 and V is TRBV20-1; D not resolved. This CDR3 is 12 amino acids long. The ends were cut back, 6 bases at V and 0 bases at J, with 7 bases in the middle. Germline CDR1 DFQATT, CDR2 SNEGSKA (reference sequence). CDR3 protein: CSAPESTDTQYF. CDR3 DNA sequence: TGCAGTGCCCCGGAGAGCACAGATACGCAGTATTTT.

This clonotype has just a few counts. This chain links TRBV5-1 with TRBJ2-7; 9 positions match TRBD2. The CDR3 runs to 16 residues. CDR1 is SGHRS, CDR2 YFSETQ, per germline. Trimming at V came to 3 bases and at J to 0 bases, leaving 7 bases not matched to a gene. CDR3 protein: CASSSSLGLASYEQYF. Written as DNA, the CDR3 is TGCGCCAGCAGCTCCTCGCTGGGACTAGCCTCCTACGAGCAGTACTTC. Filled out from reference TRBV5-1 and TRBJ2-7, the complete variable domain reads KAGVTQTPRYLIKTRGQQVTLSCSPISGHRSVSWYQQTPGQGLQFLFEYFSETQRNKGNFPGRFSGRQFSNSRSEMNVSTLELGDSALYLCASSSSLGLASYEQYFGPGTRLTVT.

The sample holds many counts of this clonotype. CDR3 coding DNA: TGTGCCAGCAGTTCCCCGGGACTAGCGGCTAATGAGCAGTTCTTC. The encoded protein is CASSSPGLAANEQFF. The J gene is TRBJ2-1, the V gene TRBV12-3 or TRBV12-4; 11 bases fit TRBD2. V shed 4 bases, J shed 7 bases, and the junction held 6 bases outside the gene matches. The CDR3 runs to 15 residues.

The rearrangement uses TRBV9 and TRBJ2-7, with a tentative D call TRBD2 (6 bases). The CDR3 is 15 amino acids. Looked up from germline, CDR1 is SGDLS and CDR2 is YYNGEE. V shed 0 bases and J shed 0 bases, with 10 bases lying between them. CDR3 sequence reads: CASSVAGGGSYEQYF. The CDR3 DNA sequence: TGTGCCAGCAGCGTAGCCGGGGGAGGCTCCTACGAGCAGTACTTC.

This clonotype was observed a handful of times. The rearrangement links TRBV7-9 to TRBJ1-3; no definite D call. CDR3 length: 12 residues. V lost 4 bases to trimming and J lost 7 bases, with 8 bases between them. CDR1 and CDR2 from the germline V gene are SEHNR and FQNEAQ (reference sequence). CDR3 loop: CASSYLSNTIYF. DNA for the CDR3: TGTGCCAGCAGCTACCTGTCGAACACCATATATTTT.

This clonotype appeared many times. The V gene is TRBV12-3 or TRBV12-4, the J gene TRBJ2-3, with D maybe TRBD1 (5 bases). This CDR3 spans 13 amino acids. Trimming left V 6 bases short and J 2 bases short, with 9 bases between. CDR3 protein: CASSQDNTDTQYF. The CDR3 bases are TGTGCCAGCAGCCAGGACAACACAGATACGCAGTATTTT.